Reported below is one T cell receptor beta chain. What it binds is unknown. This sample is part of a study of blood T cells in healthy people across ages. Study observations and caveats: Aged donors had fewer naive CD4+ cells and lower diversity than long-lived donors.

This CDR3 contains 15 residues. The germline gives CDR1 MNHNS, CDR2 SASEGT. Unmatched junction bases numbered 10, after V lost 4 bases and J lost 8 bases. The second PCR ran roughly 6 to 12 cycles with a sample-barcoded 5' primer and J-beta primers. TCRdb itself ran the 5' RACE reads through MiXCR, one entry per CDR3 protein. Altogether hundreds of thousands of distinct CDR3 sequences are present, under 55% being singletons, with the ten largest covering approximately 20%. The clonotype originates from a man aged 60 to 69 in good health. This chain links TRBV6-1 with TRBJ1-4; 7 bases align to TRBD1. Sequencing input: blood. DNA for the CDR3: TGTGCCAGCAGTGCCCGACAGGGCCCCGAGGAAAAACTGTTTTTT. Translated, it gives CASSARQGPEEKLFF.